The 17 T cell receptor beta chains below all came from one sample that was sequenced in a study of shared clonotypes between healthy human individuals. Sequencing used immunoSEQ multiplex PCR; TCRdb keeps in-frame clones, though not all of them. Found here are about 2.4 million clones, 90% to 95% of them singletons; the top ten hold roughly 0.36%. The sample taken for sequencing was naive CD4+ T cells from PBMCs. The subset was: CD45RA+ positively selected. The source of these receptors is a man between 18 and 29 years old in good health. Some clones in this sample may be carry-over from other donors' samples.

This chain uses TRBV4-1 with TRBJ2-7; no definite D call. V was shortened by 1 base and J by 6 bases, with 13 bases between the two germline ends. The CDR3 runs 14 residues. CDR1 is MGHRA, CDR2 YSYEKL, per germline. The CDR3, as DNA: TGCGCCAGCAGCCAAGTATCCCTTCCCCGCGAGCAGTACTTC. Translated, it gives CASSQVSLPREQYF.

V gene TRBV28 combines with J gene TRBJ1-5; TRBD1 is a possible D gene (5 bases). This CDR3 is built from 15 residues. The germline V gene encodes CDR1 MDHEN and CDR2 SYDVKM. With 6 bases removed from V and 3 bases from J, the gap between germline ends came to 15 bases. This CDR3 is CASRETGTPNQPQHF. CDR3 coding DNA: TGTGCCAGCAGAGAGACCGGGACGCCCAATCAGCCCCAGCATTTT.

The CDR3 nucleotides read TGTGCCAGCAGGCTACTAAGGACAGGGGGCAATCAGCCCCAGCATTTT. It specifies CASRLLRTGGNQPQHF. V usage is TRBV27 and J usage is TRBJ1-5, with 9 bases matching TRBD1. V lost 6 bases to trimming and J lost 2 bases; unmatched junction nucleotides: 8. The CDR3 loop spans 16 amino acids. Germline V lookup: CDR1 MNHEY, CDR2 SMNVEV (reference sequence).

This clone appeared a single time. V gene TRBV5-4 combines with J gene TRBJ1-3, with D possibly being TRBD1 (5 bases). Germline CDR1 is SGHNT and CDR2 is YYREEE (reference sequence). The CDR3 is made up of 14 amino acids. Between the trimmed V and J ends, which lost 4 bases and 8 bases, there was a span of 16 bases. The CDR3 coding sequence is TGTGCCAGCAGCCAAGTGGGGCAGGGAGACACCATATATTTT. Translation gives CASSQVGQGDTIYF. Variable domain in full (rest from reference TRBV5-4 and TRBJ1-3): ETGVTQSPTHLIKTRGQQVTLRCSSQSGHNTVSWYQQALGQGPQFIFQYYREEENGRGNFPPRFSGLQFPNYSSELNVNALELDDSALYLCASSQVGQGDTIYFGEGSWLTVV.

V gene TRBV28 combines with J gene TRBJ2-2, with D uncertain. Trimming took 5 bases from V and 2 from J, leaving 12 bases between them. Germline V gene lookup returns CDR1 MDHEN and CDR2 SYDVKM. The CDR3 is 15 residues long. The CDR3 is CASSSVGLNTGELFF. CDR3 DNA sequence: TGTGCCAGCAGTAGCGTTGGGTTAAACACCGGGGAGCTGTTTTTT.

This clone was detected only once. The chain combines TRBV28 with TRBJ1-5; no firm D call. This CDR3 is 12 amino acids long. V lost 6 bases and J lost 3, with 6 bases in between. From germline, CDR1 is MDHEN and CDR2 SYDVKM. CDR3 region: CASRQNNQPQHF. The CDR3 DNA follows: TGTGCCAGCAGACAGAACAATCAGCCCCAGCATTTT.

The chain combines TRBV27 with TRBJ1-4, with D possibly matching TRBD1 (5 bases). Germline V gene sequence: CDR1 MNHEY, CDR2 SMNVEV (reference sequence). The V end lost 3 bases, the J end lost 8 bases, and 22 bases lay between the germline ends. CDR3 size: 17 residues. CDR3: CASSLFPLDQGEEKLFF. The DNA of the CDR3 is TGTGCCAGCAGTTTGTTCCCCCTGGACCAAGGGGAAGAAAAACTGTTTTTT.

The rearrangement joins TRBV6-5 to TRBJ2-7; TRBD2 is a possible D gene (6 bases). V lost 5 bases and J lost 7, with 21 bases in between. The CDR3 is 15 residues long. Looked up from germline, CDR1 is MNHEY and CDR2 is SVGAGI. The CDR3 loop is CASSRPGTGVGEQYF. DNA of the CDR3: TGTGCCAGCAGTCGCCCCGGCACGGGAGTGGGGGAGCAGTACTTC.

This clone appeared a single time. The chain is built from TRBV2 and TRBJ1-5; the match to TRBD1 covers 9 bases. The CDR3 loop spans 14 amino acids. V was pared by 4 bases and J by 6 bases, with 4 bases of the junction left unmatched. Per germline, CDR1 SNHLY and CDR2 FYNNEI. The CDR3 region is CASSATGGTQPQHF. As DNA, the CDR3 is TGTGCCAGCAGTGCCACAGGGGGCACTCAGCCCCAGCATTTT.

The J gene is TRBJ2-1, the V gene TRBV27; TRBD2 matches at 12 bases. Per germline, CDR1 MNHEY and CDR2 SMNVEV (reference sequence). The trim removed 2 bases at V and 2 bases at J, leaving 7 bases unmatched. This CDR3 contains 18 residues. The CDR3: CASSLGASGRAAYNEQFF. Written as DNA, the CDR3 is TGTGCCAGCAGTTTAGGAGCTAGCGGGAGGGCCGCCTACAATGAGCAGTTCTTC.

The chain has TRBV21-1 and TRBJ1-5. TRBV21-1 corresponds to a pseudogene. This CDR3 is 15 amino acids long. CDR3 sequence: CASSKPRDSNQPQHF. CDR3 nucleotide sequence: TGTGCCAGCAGCAAACCCCGGGACAGCAATCAGCCCCAGCATTTT.

Notes on this clone: One end of the junction fails to match germline, which may point to a read error. The chain couples TRBV5-4 to TRBJ2-1, with 12 bases matching TRBD1. CDR3 size: 15 residues. The germline gives CDR1 SGHNT, CDR2 YYREEE (reference sequence). The CDR3 reads CASRSGTGGYDEQFF. The CDR3 bases are TGTGCCAGCAGGTCCGGGACAGGGGGCTACGATGAGCAGTTCTTC.

This sequence joins TRBV7-3 and TRBJ2-5; 9 positions match TRBD1. Matching the DNA end better, TRBJ2-7 makes the J call doubtful. Germline-derived CDR1 and CDR2 are SGHTA and FQGTGA. CDR3 length: 14 amino acids. The CDR3 sequence: CASSSRDRVDEQYF. CDR3 in DNA: TGTGCCAGCAGCTCCCGGGACAGGGTGGACGAGCAGTACTTC.

This chain links TRBV25-1 with TRBJ2-7; D possibly uses TRBD1 or TRBD2 (6 bases each). Germline V gene sequence: CDR1 MGHDK, CDR2 SYGVNS. V gave up 1 base and J gave up 5 bases, with 18 bases separating them. This CDR3 spans 16 amino acids. The CDR3 sequence: CASSESWRGSGDEQYF. The CDR3 coding sequence is TGTGCCAGCAGTGAATCCTGGAGGGGATCAGGGGACGAGCAGTACTTC.

The CDR3 here is CASSGGVPHTYGYTF. CDR3 DNA sequence: TGTGCCAGCTCGGGAGGGGTCCCCCACACGTATGGCTACACCTTC. This chain connects TRBV18 to TRBJ1-2; perhaps TRBD1 as D (5 bases). CDR1 KGHSH and CDR2 LQKENI come from the germline V gene. The CDR3 consists of 15 residues. V was clipped by 6 bases and J by 5 bases, with 19 bases between them.

This chain uses TRBV9 with TRBJ2-2, with 10 bases matching TRBD2. The CDR3 is made up of 16 amino acids. V was clipped by 0 bases and J by 6 bases; unmatched bases: 5. Germline assignment: CDR1 SGDLS and CDR2 YYNGEE. Written as DNA, the CDR3 is TGTGCCAGCAGCGTAGAAGCGGGAGGGGCGGCCGGGGAGCTGTTTTTT. Its translation is CASSVEAGGAAGELFF. Using reference TRBV9 and TRBJ2-2 for the parts outside the CDR3, the full variable domain is DSGVTQTPKHLITATGQRVTLRCSPRSGDLSVYWYQQSLDQGLQFLIQYYNGEERAKGNILERFSAQQFPDLHSELNLSSLELGDSALYFCASSVEAGGAAGELFFGEGSRLTVL.

The CDR3 region is CASSNGEGSEAFF. The CDR3 nucleotides read TGTGCCAGCTCGAACGGGGAGGGGAGTGAAGCTTTCTTT. V gene TRBV18 combines with J gene TRBJ1-1; perhaps TRBD1 as D (5 bases). Germline lookup yields CDR1 KGHSH and CDR2 LQKENI. The CDR3 runs to 13 residues. V was trimmed by 6 bases and J by 7 bases, leaving 15 bases between them.